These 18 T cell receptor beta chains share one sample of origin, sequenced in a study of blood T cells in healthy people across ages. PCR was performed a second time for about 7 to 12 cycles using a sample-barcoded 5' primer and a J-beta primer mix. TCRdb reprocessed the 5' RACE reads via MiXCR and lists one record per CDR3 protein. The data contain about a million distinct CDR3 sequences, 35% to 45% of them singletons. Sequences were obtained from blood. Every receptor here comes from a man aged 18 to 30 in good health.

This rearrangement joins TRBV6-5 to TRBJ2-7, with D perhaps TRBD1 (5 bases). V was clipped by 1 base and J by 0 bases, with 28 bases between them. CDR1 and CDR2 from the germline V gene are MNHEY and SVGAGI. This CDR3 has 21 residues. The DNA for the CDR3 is TGTGCCAGCAGTTACTTTCAAGTCGTAGTCTGGGGCAGCTATAGCTCCTACGAGCAGTACTTC. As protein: CASSYFQVVVWGSYSSYEQYF.

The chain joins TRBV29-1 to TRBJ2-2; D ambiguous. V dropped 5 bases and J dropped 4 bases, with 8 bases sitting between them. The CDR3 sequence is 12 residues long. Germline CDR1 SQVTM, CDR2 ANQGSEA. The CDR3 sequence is CSVFQPTGELFF. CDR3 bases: TGCAGCGTTTTCCAGCCCACCGGGGAGCTGTTTTTT.

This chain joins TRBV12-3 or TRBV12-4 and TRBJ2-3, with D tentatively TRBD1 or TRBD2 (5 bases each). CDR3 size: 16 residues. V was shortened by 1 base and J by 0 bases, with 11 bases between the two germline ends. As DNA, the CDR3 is TGTGCCAGCAGTTTAGGGTTGAGGGGCAGCACAGATACGCAGTATTTT. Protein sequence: CASSLGLRGSTDTQYF.

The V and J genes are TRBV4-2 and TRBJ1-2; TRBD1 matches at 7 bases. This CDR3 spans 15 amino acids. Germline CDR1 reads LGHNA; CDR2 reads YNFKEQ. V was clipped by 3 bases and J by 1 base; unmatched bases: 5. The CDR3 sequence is CASSHDRVLNYGYTF. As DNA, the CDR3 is TGTGCCAGCAGCCATGACAGGGTCCTTAACTATGGCTACACCTTC.

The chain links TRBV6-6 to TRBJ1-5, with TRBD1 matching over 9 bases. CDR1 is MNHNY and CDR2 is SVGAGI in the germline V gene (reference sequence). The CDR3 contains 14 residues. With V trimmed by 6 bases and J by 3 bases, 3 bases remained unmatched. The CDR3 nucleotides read TGTGCCAGCAGCTGGGACAGGGCCAATCAGCCCCAGCATTTT. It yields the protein CASSWDRANQPQHF.

In nucleotides, the CDR3 is TGTGCCAGCACCCTGGGAAAGGGAGGTTATGGTGAGCAGTTCTTC. Protein sequence: CASTLGKGGYGEQFF. V is TRBV12-3 or TRBV12-4 and J is TRBJ2-1, with D maybe TRBD2 (6 bases). V shed 7 bases and J shed 9 bases, with 22 bases lying between them. This CDR3 spans 15 amino acids.

Here the CDR3 DNA reads TGTGCCAGCAGAGGGACAGGGCCTGGGGCCAACGTCCTGACTTTC. This sequence encodes CASRGTGPGANVLTF. V and J are TRBV12-3 or TRBV12-4 and TRBJ2-6, with 9 bases that match TRBD1. The CDR3 spans 15 residues. V trimming: 6 bases; J trimming: 2 bases; junction bases outside the gene matches: 2.

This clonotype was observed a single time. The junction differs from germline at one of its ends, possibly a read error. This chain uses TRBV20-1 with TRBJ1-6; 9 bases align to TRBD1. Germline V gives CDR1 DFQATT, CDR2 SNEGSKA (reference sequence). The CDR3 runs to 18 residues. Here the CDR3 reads CSAGDRKDGTGIISPLHF. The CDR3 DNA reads TGCAGTGCTGGAGATCGGAAGGATGGGACAGGGATAATTTCACCCCTCCACTTT.

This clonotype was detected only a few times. DNA for the CDR3: TGTGCCAGCAGTTCGAGCAGGGAGGCCGAAACTTATGGCTACACCTTC. It is translated as CASSSSREAETYGYTF. The V gene is TRBV27, the J gene TRBJ1-2; maybe TRBD1 (5 bases). Deletions cut 4 bases from V and 5 bases from J, with 20 bases between. The CDR3 is made up of 16 amino acids. Germline V gene lookup returns CDR1 MNHEY and CDR2 SMNVEV (reference sequence).

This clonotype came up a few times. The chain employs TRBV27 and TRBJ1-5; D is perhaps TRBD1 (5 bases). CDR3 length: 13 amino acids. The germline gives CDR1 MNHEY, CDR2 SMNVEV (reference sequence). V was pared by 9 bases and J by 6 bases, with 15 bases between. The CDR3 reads CASGTLGVQPQHF. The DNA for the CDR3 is TGTGCCAGTGGGACCTTAGGTGTTCAGCCCCAGCATTTT.

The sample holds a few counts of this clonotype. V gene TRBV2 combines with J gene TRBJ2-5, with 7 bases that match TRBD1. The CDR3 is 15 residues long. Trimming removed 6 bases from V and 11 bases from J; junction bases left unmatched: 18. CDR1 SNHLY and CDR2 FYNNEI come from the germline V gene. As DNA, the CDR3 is TGTGCCAGCAGGGGGACAGCTAGAGGGTCCAATGAGCAGTACTTC. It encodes CASRGTARGSNEQYF.

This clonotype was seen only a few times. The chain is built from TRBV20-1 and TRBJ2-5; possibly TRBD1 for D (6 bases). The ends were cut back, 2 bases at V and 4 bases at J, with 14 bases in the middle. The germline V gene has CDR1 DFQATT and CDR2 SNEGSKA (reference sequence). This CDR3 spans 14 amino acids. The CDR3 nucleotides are TGCAGTGCTAGACCTCTAGACAGGCTAGAGACCCAGTACTTC. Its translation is CSARPLDRLETQYF.

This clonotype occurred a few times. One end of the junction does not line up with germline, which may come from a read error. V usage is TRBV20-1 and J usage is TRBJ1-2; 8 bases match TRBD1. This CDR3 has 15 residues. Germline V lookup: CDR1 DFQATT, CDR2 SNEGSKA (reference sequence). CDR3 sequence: CSARDPGQDPYGYTF. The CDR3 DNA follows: TGCAGTGCAAGAGATCCGGGACAGGACCCCTATGGCTACACCTTC.

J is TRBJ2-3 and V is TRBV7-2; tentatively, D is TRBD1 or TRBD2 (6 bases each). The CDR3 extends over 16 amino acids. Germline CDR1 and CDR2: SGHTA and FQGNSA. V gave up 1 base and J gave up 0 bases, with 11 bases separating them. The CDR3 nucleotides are TGTGCCAGCAGCTTAGGGTGGGGGGCTAGCACAGATACGCAGTATTTT. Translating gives CASSLGWGASTDTQYF.

The CDR3 DNA follows: TGTGCCAGCAGTGAAATAGCCAGGGGAGGTGGCTACACCTTC. This encodes CASSEIARGGGYTF. V and J are TRBV6-1 and TRBJ1-2; D is perhaps TRBD1 (6 bases). This CDR3 spans 14 amino acids. The V end was cut by 2 bases, the J end by 7 bases, with 14 bases between. Germline CDR1 reads MNHNS; CDR2 reads SASEGT.

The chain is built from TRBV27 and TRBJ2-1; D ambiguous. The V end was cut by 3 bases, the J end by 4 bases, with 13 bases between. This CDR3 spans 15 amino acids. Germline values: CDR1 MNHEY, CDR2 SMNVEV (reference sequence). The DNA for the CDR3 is TGTGCCAGCAGTTTTTCAGACCCCACTTACAATGAGCAGTTCTTC. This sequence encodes CASSFSDPTYNEQFF.

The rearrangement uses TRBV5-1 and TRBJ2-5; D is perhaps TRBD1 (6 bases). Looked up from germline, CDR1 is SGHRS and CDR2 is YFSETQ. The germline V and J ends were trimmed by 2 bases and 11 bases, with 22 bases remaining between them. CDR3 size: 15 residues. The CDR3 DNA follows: TGCGCCAGCAGCTTTAGGCAGGGGCTATACCATGAGCAGTACTTC. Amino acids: CASSFRQGLYHEQYF.

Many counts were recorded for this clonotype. The CDR3: CASSLADRPNYGYTF. Written as DNA, the CDR3 is TGTGCCAGCAGCTTAGCCGACAGGCCTAACTATGGCTACACCTTC. V and J are TRBV7-9 and TRBJ1-2, with D possibly being TRBD1 (6 bases). Germline loops: CDR1 SEHNR, CDR2 FQNEAQ (reference sequence). V lost 0 bases and J lost 0, with 8 bases in between. The CDR3 extends over 15 amino acids.